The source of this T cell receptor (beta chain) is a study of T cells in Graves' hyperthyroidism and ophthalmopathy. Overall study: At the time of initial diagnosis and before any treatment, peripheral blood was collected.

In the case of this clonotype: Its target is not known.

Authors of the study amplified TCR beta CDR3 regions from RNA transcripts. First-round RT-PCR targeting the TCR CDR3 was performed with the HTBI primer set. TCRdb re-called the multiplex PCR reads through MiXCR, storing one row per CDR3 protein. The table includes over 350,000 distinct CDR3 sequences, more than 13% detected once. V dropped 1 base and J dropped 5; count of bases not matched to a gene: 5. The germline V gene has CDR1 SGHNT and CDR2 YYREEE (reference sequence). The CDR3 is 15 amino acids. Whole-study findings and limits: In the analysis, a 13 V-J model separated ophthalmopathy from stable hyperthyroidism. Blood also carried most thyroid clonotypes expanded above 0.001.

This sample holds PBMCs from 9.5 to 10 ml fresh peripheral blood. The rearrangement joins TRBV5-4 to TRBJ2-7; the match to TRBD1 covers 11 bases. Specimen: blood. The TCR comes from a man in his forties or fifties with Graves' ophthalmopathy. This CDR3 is CASSLSGQGGDEQYF. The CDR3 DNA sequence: TGTGCCAGCAGCTTGTCGGGACAGGGGGGTGACGAGCAGTACTTC.